This T cell receptor (beta chain) was identified in a study of cytomegalovirus exposure and HLA in healthy donors. With 60 Vbeta and 13 Jbeta primers, the PCR was carried out. In the authors' workflow: About 11 million of tens of millions of unique TCR beta chains were shared, per a later count. Sequenced by immunoSEQ multiplex PCR; TCRdb stores in-frame clones only, minus some. That table supplies the V and J calls and clone size; D and trimming were determined from the DNA. This repertoire shows about 98,000 clones, about four fifths found once; its top ten account for 3.7%. Findings and limits, study-wide: Evidence from a later analysis indicated that most CMV-associated TCR beta chains looked HLA-restricted. Rare sequences made up most TCRs, while some public TCRs were found in many donors. Some highly shared sequence variants likely arose as a pipeline artifact.

With regard to this clone: Antigen specificity is unknown.

Sequenced: PBMCs. This clonotype was sampled from a female donor in good health and CMV-seropositive.

The CDR3 region has the DNA TGTGCCAGCAGCTTAGACACAAAATACACAGATACGCAGTATTTT. This translates into CASSLDTKYTDTQYF. The chain joins TRBV5-4 to TRBJ2-3; D is uncertain. The CDR3 length is 15 residues. The germline V gene encodes CDR1 SGHNT and CDR2 YYREEE (reference sequence). V was trimmed by 2 bases and J by 2 bases, leaving 12 bases between them.